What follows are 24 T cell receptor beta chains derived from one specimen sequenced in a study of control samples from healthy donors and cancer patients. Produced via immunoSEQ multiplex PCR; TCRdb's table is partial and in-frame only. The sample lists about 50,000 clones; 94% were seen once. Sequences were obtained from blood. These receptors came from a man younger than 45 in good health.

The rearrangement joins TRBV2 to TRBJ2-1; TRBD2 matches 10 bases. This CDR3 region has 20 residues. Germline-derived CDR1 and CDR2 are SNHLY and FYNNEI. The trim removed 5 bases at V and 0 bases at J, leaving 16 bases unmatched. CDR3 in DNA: TGTGCCAGCAGTCTCCCCCGGACTAGCGGCTTTCTGAGCTCCTACAATGAGCAGTTCTTC. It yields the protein CASSLPRTSGFLSSYNEQFF.

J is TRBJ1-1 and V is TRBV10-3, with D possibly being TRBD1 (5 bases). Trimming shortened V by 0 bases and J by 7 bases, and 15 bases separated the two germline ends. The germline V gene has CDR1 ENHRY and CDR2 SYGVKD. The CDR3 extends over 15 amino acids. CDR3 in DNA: TGTGCCATCAGTGAGTCGCCGACAGCCAGCCTTGAAGCTTTCTTT. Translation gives CAISESPTASLEAFF.

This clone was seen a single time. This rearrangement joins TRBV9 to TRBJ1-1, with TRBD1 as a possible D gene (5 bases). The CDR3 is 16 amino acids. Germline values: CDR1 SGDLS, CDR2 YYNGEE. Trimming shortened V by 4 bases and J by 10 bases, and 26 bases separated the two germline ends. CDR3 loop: CASSSGGTVLNRGAFF. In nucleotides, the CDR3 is TGTGCCAGCAGCTCGGGAGGGACTGTCTTGAATCGCGGAGCTTTCTTT.

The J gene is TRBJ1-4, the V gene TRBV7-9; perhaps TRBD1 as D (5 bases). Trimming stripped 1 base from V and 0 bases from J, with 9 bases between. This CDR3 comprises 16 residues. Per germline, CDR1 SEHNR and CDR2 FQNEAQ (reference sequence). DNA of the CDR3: TGTGCCAGCAGCTTAGTCTGGGGGGCAACTAATGAAAAACTGTTTTTT. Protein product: CASSLVWGATNEKLFF. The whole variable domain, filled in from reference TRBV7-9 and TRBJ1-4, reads DTGVSQNPRHKITKRGQNVTFRCDPISEHNRLYWYRQTLGQGPEFLTYFQNEAQLEKSRLLSDRFSAERPKGSFSTLEIQRTEQGDSAMYLCASSLVWGATNEKLFFGSGTQLSVL.

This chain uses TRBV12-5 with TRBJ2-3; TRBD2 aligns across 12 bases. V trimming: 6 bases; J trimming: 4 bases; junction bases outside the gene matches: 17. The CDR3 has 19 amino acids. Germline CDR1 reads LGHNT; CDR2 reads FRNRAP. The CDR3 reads CASGRVPLAGGPLSDTQYF. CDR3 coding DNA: TGTGCTAGTGGCCGAGTACCTCTAGCGGGAGGGCCGTTGTCAGATACGCAGTATTTT.

CDR3 sequence: CASSGSGDSSYNEQFF. CDR3 DNA sequence: TGCGCCAGCAGTGGGTCCGGGGACAGCTCCTACAATGAGCAGTTCTTC. The chain links TRBV4-1 to TRBJ2-1; 7 bases are a match to TRBD1. The CDR3 has 16 residues. Germline V lookup: CDR1 MGHRA, CDR2 YSYEKL. Losses at the gene ends were 6 bases for V and 0 bases for J; bases not matched to a gene: 8.

The CDR3 DNA follows: TGTGCCAGCAGTTACAGGTTAACAGGAGAAGAATACGAGCAGTACTTC. It translates to CASSYRLTGEEYEQYF. The chain carries TRBV6-6 and TRBJ2-7, with D perhaps TRBD1 (5 bases). V lost 2 bases, J lost 4 bases, and 18 bases lay in between. The germline V gene has CDR1 MNHNY and CDR2 SVGAGI (reference sequence). There are 16 residues in the CDR3.

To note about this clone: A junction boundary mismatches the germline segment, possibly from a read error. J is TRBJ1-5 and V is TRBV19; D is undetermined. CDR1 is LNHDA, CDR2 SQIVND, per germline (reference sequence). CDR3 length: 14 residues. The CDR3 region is CASSPRYSNQPQHF. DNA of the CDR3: TGTGCTAGTAGTCCCAGATATAGCAATCAGCCCCAGCATTTT.

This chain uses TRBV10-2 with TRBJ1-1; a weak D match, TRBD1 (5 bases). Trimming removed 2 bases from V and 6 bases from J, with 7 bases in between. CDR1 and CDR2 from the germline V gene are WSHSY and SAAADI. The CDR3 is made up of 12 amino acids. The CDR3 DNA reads TGCGCCAGCAGTGAGCCAGGGTCTGAAGCTTTCTTT. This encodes CASSEPGSEAFF.

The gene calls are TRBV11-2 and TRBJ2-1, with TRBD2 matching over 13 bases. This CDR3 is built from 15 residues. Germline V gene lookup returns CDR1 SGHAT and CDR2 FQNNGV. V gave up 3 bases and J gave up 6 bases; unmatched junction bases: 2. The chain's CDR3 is CASSLRTSGSNEQFF. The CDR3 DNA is TGTGCCAGCAGCTTGAGGACTAGCGGGAGCAATGAGCAGTTCTTC. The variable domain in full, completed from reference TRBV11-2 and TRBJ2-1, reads EAGVAQSPRYKIIEKRQSVAFWCNPISGHATLYWYQQILGQGPKLLIQFQNNGVVDDSQLPKDRFSAERLKGVDSTLKIQPAKLEDSAVYLCASSLRTSGSNEQFFGPGTRLTVL.

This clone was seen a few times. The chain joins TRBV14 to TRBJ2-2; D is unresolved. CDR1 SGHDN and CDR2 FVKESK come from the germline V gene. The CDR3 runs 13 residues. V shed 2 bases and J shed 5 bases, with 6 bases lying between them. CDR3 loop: CASSQRQTGELFF. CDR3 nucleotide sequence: TGTGCCAGCAGCCAACGTCAAACCGGGGAGCTGTTTTTT.

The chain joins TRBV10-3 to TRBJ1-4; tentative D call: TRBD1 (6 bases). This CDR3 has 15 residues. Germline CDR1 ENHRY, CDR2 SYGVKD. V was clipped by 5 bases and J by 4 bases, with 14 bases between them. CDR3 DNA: TGTGCCATCAGTCTGACAGGAGGGAGTAATGAAAAACTGTTTTTT. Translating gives CAISLTGGSNEKLFF.

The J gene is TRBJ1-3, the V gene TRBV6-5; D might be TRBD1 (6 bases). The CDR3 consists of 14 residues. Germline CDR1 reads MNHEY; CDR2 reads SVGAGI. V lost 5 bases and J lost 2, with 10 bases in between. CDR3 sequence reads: CASSQQGAGNTIYF. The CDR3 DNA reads TGTGCCAGCAGTCAACAGGGAGCTGGAAACACCATATATTTT.

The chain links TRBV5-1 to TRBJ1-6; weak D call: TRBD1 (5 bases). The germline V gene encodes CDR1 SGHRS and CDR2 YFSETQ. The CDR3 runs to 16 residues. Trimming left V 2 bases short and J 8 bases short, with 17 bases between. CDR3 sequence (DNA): TGCGCCAGCAGCTTACGGGGCCCCGGGATATATTCACCCCTCCACTTT. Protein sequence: CASSLRGPGIYSPLHF.

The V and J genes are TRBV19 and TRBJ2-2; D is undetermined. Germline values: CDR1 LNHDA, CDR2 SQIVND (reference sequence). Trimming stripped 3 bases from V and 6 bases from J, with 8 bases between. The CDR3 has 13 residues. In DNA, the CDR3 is TGTGCCAGTAGTATGATCTCTCCCGGGGAGCTGTTTTTT. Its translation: CASSMISPGELFF. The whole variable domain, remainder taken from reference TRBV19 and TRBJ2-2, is DGGITQSPKYLFRKEGQNVTLSCEQNLNHDAMYWYRQDPGQGLRLIYYSQIVNDFQKGDIAEGYSVSREKKESFPLTVTSAQKNPTAFYLCASSMISPGELFFGEGSRLTVL.

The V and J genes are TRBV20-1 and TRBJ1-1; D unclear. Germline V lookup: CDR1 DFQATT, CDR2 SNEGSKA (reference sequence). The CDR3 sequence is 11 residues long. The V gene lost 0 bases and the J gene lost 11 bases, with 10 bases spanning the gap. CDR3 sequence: CSAREPGEAFF. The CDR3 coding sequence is TGCAGTGCTAGAGAGCCGGGTGAGGCTTTCTTT.

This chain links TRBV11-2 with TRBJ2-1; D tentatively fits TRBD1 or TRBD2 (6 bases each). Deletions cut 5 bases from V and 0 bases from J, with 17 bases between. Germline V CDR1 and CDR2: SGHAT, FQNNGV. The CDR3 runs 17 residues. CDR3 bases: TGTGCCAGCAGCGTCCTGGGGGGCGGGTCCTCCTACAATGAGCAGTTCTTC. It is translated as CASSVLGGGSSYNEQFF.

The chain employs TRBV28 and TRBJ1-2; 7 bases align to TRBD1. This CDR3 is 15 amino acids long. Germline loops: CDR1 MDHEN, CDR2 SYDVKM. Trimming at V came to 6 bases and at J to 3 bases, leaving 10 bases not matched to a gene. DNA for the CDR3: TGTGCCAGCAGAGTAGGGGGGACAGTAGACTATGGCTACACCTTC. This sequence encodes CASRVGGTVDYGYTF.

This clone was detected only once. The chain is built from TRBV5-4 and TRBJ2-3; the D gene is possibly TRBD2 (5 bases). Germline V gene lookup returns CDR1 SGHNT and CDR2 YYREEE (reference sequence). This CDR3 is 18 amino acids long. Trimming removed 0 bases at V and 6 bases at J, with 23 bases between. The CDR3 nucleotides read TGTGCCAGCAGCTTGGGGGAGTGGAGCGTTGAAGGTTCGGATACGCAGTATTTT. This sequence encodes CASSLGEWSVEGSDTQYF.

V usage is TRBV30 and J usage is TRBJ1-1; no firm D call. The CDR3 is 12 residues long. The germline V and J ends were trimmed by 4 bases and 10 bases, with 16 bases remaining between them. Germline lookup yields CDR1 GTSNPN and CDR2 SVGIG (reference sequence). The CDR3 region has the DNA TGTGCCTGGACGAATGGTCGGGCGTCAGCTTTCTTT. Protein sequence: CAWTNGRASAFF.

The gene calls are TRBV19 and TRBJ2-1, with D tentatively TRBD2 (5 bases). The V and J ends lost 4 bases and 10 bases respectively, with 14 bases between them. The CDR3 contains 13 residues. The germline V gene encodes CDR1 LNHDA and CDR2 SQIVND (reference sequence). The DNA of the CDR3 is TGTGCCAGTAGTAAAGGGAGAGCCTCGGAGCAGTTCTTC. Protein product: CASSKGRASEQFF.

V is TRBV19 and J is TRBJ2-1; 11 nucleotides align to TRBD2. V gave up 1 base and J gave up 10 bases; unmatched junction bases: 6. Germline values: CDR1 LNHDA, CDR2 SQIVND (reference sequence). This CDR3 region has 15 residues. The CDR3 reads CASSIGSGGAAEQFF. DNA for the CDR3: TGTGCCAGTAGTATAGGTAGCGGGGGGGCCGCGGAGCAGTTCTTC.

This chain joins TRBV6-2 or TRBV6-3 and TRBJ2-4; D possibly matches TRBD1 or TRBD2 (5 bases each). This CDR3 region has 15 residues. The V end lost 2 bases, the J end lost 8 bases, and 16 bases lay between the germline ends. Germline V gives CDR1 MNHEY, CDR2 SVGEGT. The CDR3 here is CASSYRRDPPDIQYF. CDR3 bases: TGTGCCAGCAGTTACCGCAGGGACCCGCCAGACATTCAGTACTTC.

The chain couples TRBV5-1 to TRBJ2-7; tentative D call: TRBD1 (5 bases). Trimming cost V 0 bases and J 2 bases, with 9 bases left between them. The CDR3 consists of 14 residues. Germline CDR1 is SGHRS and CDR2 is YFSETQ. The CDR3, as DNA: TGCGCCAGCAGCTTGGAGTCAGGGCCCTACGAGCAGTACTTC. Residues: CASSLESGPYEQYF.